These 11 T cell receptor beta chains originate from one sample sequenced in a study of T cells after somatic rescue of genetic block. Using immunoSEQ multiplex PCR, the repertoire was profiled, and TCRdb retains in-frame clones only, with some absent. Of roughly 120,000 clones detected, approximately 90% appear once; the ten largest clones hold 1.4%. Input material: peripheral blood mononuclear cells (PBMCs). The receptors were gathered from a woman under 30.

V is TRBV6-1 and J is TRBJ1-3; tentatively, D is TRBD1 (5 bases). This CDR3 contains 16 residues. V was cut by 1 base and J by 4 bases, with 14 bases left in between. Per the germline V gene, CDR1 is MNHNS and CDR2 is SASEGT. CDR3 protein: CASSEGRGVIGNTIYF. CDR3 coding DNA: TGTGCCAGCAGTGAAGGGAGGGGTGTTATAGGAAACACCATATATTTT.

The chain carries TRBV11-3 and TRBJ2-2, with TRBD1 matching 7 bases. CDR1 and CDR2 (germline): SGHNT, YENEEA. After removal of 2 bases from V and 4 bases from J, the junction contained 7 bases not matched to a gene. The CDR3 covers 16 residues. This CDR3 is CASSLRDRDITGELFF. In DNA, the CDR3 is TGTGCCAGCAGCTTACGAGACAGGGACATCACCGGGGAGCTGTTTTTT.

This clone was detected only a few times. The V call is TRBV9, the J call TRBJ1-2; possibly TRBD1 for D (5 bases). The germline V gene has CDR1 SGDLS and CDR2 YYNGEE. The V gene lost 0 bases and the J gene lost 4 bases, with 10 bases spanning the gap. CDR3 length equals 14 residues. The CDR3 protein is CASSVVGGSYGYTF. The DNA for the CDR3 is TGTGCCAGCAGCGTAGTTGGGGGAAGCTATGGCTACACCTTC.

The rearrangement uses TRBV11-1 and TRBJ2-1, with 8 bases fitting TRBD1. Germline-derived CDR1 and CDR2 are SGHAT and FQDESV (reference sequence). The CDR3 has 14 amino acids. Trimming at V came to 4 bases and at J to 5 bases, leaving 4 bases not matched to a gene. The CDR3 nucleotides read TGTGCCAGCAGCTCCGGGACAGGTCACAATGAGCAGTTCTTC. Translated, it gives CASSSGTGHNEQFF. The full variable domain, its missing parts supplied by reference TRBV11-1 and TRBJ2-1, is EAEVAQSPRYKITEKSQAVAFWCDPISGHATLYWYRQILGQGPELLVQFQDESVVDDSQLPKDRFSAERLKGVDSTLKIQPAELGDSAMYLCASSSGTGHNEQFFGPGTRLTVL.

The chain uses TRBV11-2 and TRBJ2-1; the match to TRBD1 covers 12 bases. CDR3 length: 15 residues. Trimming took 4 bases from V and 9 from J; bases not matched to a gene: 7. Germline-derived CDR1 and CDR2 are SGHAT and FQNNGV. Written as DNA, the CDR3 is TGTGCCAGCAGCTCCTCCGGGACAGGGGGCCGTGAGCAGTTCTTC. It encodes CASSSSGTGGREQFF.

The chain joins TRBV19 to TRBJ1-6, with TRBD1 as a possible D gene (5 bases). In germline, CDR1 is LNHDA, CDR2 SQIVND (reference sequence). Trimming removed 3 bases from V and 7 bases from J, with 13 bases in between. This CDR3 comprises 15 residues. For the CDR3, the DNA is TGTGCCAGTAGTATCCCCGGACACGTAAATTCACCCCTCCACTTT. Its protein is CASSIPGHVNSPLHF.

The V and J genes are TRBV5-1 and TRBJ2-1; D gene unclear. V was cut by 0 bases and J by 9 bases, with 7 bases left in between. Germline V gene sequence: CDR1 SGHRS, CDR2 YFSETQ. The CDR3 runs 12 residues. In DNA form, the CDR3 reads TGCGCCAGCAGCTTGGAGGTAGGTGAGCAGTTCTTC. It encodes CASSLEVGEQFF.

The V gene is TRBV5-4, the J gene TRBJ1-2, with D perhaps matching TRBD1 (6 bases). V gave up 0 bases and J gave up 8 bases, with 11 bases separating them. Germline loops: CDR1 SGHNT, CDR2 YYREEE (reference sequence). The CDR3 extends over 13 amino acids. CDR3 in amino acids: CASSLEGGGGYTF. The CDR3, as DNA: TGTGCCAGCAGCTTGGAGGGGGGAGGCGGCTACACCTTC.

V is TRBV6-1 and J is TRBJ1-3; D is perhaps TRBD1 (6 bases). Trimming cost V 4 bases and J 0 bases, with 10 bases left between them. The CDR3 length is 15 residues. Per germline, CDR1 MNHNS and CDR2 SASEGT. In nucleotides, the CDR3 is TGTGCCAGCAGTGCGGCGGGGGCCTCTGGAAACACCATATATTTT. Translation: CASSAAGASGNTIYF.

The V and J genes are TRBV19 and TRBJ2-7, with D maybe TRBD2 (6 bases). CDR3 length: 13 residues. From germline, CDR1 is LNHDA and CDR2 SQIVND (reference sequence). CDR3 nucleotides: TGTGCGACCGGGGACTCGCCCTCCTACGAGCAGTACTTC. It is translated as CATGDSPSYEQYF.

V is TRBV18 and J is TRBJ2-3; 11 bases are shared with TRBD2. CDR1 is KGHSH, CDR2 LQKENI, per germline. The junction had 12 bases not matched to a gene; V was cut back by 5 bases and J by 5 bases. This CDR3 region has 17 residues. This chain's CDR3 is CASSTPGLAAVGDTQYF. CDR3 bases: TGTGCCAGCTCAACCCCGGGACTAGCGGCGGTGGGAGATACGCAGTATTTT.